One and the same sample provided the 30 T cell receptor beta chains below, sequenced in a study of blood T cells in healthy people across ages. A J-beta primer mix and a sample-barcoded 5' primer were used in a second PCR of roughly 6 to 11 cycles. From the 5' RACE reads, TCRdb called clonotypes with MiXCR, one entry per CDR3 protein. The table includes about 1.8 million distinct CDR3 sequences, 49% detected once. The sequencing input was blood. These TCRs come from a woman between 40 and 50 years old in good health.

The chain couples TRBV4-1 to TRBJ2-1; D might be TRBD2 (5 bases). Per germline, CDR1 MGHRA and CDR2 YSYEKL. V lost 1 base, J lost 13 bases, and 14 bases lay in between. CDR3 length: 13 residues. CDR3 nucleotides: TGCGCCAGCAGCCAAGTGTTACCGGGAACCCAGTTCTTC. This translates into CASSQVLPGTQFF.

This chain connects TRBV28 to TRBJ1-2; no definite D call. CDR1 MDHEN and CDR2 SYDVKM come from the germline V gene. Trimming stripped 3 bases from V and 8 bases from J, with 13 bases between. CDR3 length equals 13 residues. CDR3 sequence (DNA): TGTGCCAGCAGTTTTGAGGGCGCGGGAGGCTACACCTTC. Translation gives CASSFEGAGGYTF.

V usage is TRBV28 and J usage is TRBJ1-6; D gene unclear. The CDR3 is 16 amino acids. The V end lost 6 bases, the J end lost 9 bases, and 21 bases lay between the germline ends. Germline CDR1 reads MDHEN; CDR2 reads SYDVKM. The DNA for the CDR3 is TGTGCCAGCAGCACCGAGGAGGTTGACTCTACTTCACCCCTCCACTTT. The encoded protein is CASSTEEVDSTSPLHF.

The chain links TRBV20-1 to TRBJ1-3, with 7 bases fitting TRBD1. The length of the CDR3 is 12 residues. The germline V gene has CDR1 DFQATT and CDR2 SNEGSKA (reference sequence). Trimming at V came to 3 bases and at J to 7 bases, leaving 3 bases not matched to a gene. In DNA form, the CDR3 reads TGCAGTGCTAGGGCCAGGGGGAACACCATATATTTT. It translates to CSARARGNTIYF.

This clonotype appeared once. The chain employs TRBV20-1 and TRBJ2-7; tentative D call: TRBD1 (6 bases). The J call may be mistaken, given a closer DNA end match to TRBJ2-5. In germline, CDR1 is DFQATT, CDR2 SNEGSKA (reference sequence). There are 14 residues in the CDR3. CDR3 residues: CSGLNRVNRETQYF. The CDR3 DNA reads TGCAGTGGCCTCAACAGGGTAAATCGAGAGACCCAGTACTTC.

The CDR3 DNA is TGTGCCAGCAGTTGGTCCAGCGGGGGGCAAGAGACCCAGTACTTC. Amino acid sequence: CASSWSSGGQETQYF. This chain joins TRBV12-3 or TRBV12-4 and TRBJ2-5; TRBD2 agrees at 9 bases. V was pared by 4 bases and J by 2 bases, with 5 bases of the junction left unmatched. The CDR3 is 15 amino acids.

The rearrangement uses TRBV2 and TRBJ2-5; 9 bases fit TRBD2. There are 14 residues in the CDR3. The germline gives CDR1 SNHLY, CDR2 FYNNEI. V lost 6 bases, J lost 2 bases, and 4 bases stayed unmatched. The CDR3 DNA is TGTGCCAGCAGCTGGACTAGCGATCAAGAGACCCAGTACTTC. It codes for CASSWTSDQETQYF. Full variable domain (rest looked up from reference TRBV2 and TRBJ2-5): EPEVTQTPSHQVTQMGQEVILRCVPISNHLYFYWYRQILGQKVEFLVSFYNNEISEKSEIFDDQFSVERPDGSNFTLKIRSTKLEDSAMYFCASSWTSDQETQYFGPGTRLLVL.

CDR3 in DNA: TGCAGTGCTGAAAACACCGTTGGAGGAAAACTGTTTTTT. Its protein product is CSAENTVGGKLFF. V usage is TRBV20-1 and J usage is TRBJ1-4; D gene unclear. The CDR3 sequence is 13 residues long. CDR1 is DFQATT and CDR2 is SNEGSKA in the germline V gene (reference sequence). Trimming cost V 5 bases and J 10 bases, with 17 bases left between them.

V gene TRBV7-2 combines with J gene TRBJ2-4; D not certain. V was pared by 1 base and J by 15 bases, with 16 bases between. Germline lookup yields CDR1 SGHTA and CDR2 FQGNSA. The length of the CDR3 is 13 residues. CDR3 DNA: TGTGCCAGCAGCTTAGAAATGGCGTCTTTGTTGTACTTC. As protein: CASSLEMASLLYF.

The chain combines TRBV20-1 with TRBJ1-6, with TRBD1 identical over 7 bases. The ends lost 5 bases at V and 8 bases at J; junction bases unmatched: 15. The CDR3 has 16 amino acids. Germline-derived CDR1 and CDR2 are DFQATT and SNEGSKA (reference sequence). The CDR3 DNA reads TGCAGTGCTCTGACCCCGACAGGGAGTGCGCATTCACCCCTCCACTTT. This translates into CSALTPTGSAHSPLHF.

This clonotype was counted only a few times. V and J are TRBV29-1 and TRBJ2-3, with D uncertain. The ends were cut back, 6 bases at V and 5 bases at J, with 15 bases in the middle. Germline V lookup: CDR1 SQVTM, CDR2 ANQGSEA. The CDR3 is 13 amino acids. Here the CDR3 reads CSVSVQMGDTQYF. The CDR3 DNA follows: TGCAGCGTCTCGGTTCAAATGGGAGATACGCAGTATTTT.

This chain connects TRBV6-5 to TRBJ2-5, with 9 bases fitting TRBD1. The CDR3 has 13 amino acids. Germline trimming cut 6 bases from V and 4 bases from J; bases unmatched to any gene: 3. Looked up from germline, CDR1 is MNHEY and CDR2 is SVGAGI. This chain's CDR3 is CASRYRGLETQYF. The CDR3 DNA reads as TGTGCCAGCAGGTACAGGGGGCTAGAGACCCAGTACTTC.

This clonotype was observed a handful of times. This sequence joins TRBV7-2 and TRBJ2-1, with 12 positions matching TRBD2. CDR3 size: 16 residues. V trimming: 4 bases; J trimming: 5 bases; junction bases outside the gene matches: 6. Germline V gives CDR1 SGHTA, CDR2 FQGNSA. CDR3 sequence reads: CASSWGPSGGDNEQFF. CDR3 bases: TGTGCCAGCAGCTGGGGCCCTAGCGGGGGGGACAATGAGCAGTTCTTC. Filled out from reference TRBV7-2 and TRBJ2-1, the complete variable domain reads GAGVSQSPSNKVTEKGKDVELRCDPISGHTALYWYRQSLGQGLEFLIYFQGNSAPDKSGLPSDRFSAERTGGSVSTLTIQRTQQEDSAVYLCASSWGPSGGDNEQFFGPGTRLTVL.

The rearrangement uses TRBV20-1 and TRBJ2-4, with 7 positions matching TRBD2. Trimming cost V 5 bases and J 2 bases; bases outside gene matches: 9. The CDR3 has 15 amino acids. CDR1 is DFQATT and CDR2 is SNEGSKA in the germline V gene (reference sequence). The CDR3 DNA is TGCAGTGCTGTCCTTACTAGCGTACCCAAAAACATTCAGTACTTC. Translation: CSAVLTSVPKNIQYF.

CDR3 region: CASSLSGGGLSYNEQFF. The CDR3 DNA is TGTGCCAGCAGTTTGTCGGGGGGCGGACTCTCCTACAATGAGCAGTTCTTC. V usage is TRBV28 and J usage is TRBJ2-1, with D tentatively TRBD2 (7 bases). Trimming took off 3 bases at V and 0 bases at J, with 15 bases between the two ends. The germline V gene has CDR1 MDHEN and CDR2 SYDVKM. The CDR3 contains 17 residues.

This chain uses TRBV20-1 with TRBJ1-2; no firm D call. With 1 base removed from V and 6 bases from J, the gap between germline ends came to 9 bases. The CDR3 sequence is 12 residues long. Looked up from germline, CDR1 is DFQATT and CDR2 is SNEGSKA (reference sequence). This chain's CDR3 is CSARGQTDGYTF. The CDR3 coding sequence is TGCAGTGCTAGAGGGCAGACGGATGGCTACACCTTC.

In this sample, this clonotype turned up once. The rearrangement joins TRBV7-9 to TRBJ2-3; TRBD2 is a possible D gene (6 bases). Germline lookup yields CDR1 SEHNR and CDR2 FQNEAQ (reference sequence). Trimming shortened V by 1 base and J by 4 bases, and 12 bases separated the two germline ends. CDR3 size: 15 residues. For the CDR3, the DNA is TGTGCCAGCAGCTTAGGGGACGGGGGACCAGATACGCAGTATTTT. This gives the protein CASSLGDGGPDTQYF.

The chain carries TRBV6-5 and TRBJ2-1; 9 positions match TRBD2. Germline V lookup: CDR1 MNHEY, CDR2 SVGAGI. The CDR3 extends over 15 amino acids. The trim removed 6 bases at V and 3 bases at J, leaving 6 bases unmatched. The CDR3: CASRVAGALYNEQFF. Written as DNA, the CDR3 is TGTGCCAGCAGAGTAGCGGGGGCCCTCTACAATGAGCAGTTCTTC.

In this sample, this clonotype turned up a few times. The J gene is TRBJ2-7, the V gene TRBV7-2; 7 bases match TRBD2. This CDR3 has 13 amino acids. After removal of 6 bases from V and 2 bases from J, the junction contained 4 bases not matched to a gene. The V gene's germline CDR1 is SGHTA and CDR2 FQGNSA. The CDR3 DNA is TGTGCCAGCAGGCGAAGCGGGGCCTACGAGCAGTACTTC. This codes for CASRRSGAYEQYF.

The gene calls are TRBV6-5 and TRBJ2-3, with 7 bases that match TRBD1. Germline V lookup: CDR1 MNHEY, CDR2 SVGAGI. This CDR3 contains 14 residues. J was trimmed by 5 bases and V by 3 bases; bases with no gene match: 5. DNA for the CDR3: TGTGCCAGCAGTTATGCACAGGGGAGAGATACGCAGTATTTT. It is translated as CASSYAQGRDTQYF.

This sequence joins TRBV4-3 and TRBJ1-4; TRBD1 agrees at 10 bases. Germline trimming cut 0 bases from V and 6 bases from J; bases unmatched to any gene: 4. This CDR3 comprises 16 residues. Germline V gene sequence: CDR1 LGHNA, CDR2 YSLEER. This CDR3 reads CASSQDTGQGHEKLFF. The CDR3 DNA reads TGCGCCAGCAGCCAAGATACGGGACAGGGGCATGAAAAACTGTTTTTT.

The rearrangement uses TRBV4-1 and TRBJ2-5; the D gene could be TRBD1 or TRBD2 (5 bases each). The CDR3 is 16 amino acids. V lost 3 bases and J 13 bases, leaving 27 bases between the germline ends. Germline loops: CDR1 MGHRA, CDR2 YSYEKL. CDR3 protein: CASSQIADGTGYELYF. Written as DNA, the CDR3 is TGCGCCAGCAGCCAGATCGCTGATGGGACGGGCTACGAGCTGTACTTC.

CDR3 coding DNA: TGTGCCAGCAGTTACGGGGGTACCCCCGGCGGCTATGGCTACACCTTC. It yields the protein CASSYGGTPGGYGYTF. This chain links TRBV6-5 with TRBJ1-2; weak D call: TRBD1 (5 bases). The V gene's germline CDR1 is MNHEY and CDR2 SVGAGI. The CDR3 contains 16 residues. Trimming stripped 2 bases from V and 4 bases from J, with 17 bases between.

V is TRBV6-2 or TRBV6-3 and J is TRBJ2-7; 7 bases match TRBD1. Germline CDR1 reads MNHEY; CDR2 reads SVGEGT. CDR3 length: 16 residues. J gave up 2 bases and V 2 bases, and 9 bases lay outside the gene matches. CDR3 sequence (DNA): TGTGCCAGCAGTTACAAGCTGGGACAGTCTACCTACGAGCAGTACTTC. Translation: CASSYKLGQSTYEQYF.

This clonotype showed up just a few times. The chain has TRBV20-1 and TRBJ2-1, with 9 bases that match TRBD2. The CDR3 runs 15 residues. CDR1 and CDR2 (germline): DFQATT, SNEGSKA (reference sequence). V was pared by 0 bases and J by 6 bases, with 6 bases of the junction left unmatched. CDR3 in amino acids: CSARDLAGGRNEQFF. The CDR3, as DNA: TGCAGTGCTAGAGATCTTGCGGGGGGGCGCAATGAGCAGTTCTTC.

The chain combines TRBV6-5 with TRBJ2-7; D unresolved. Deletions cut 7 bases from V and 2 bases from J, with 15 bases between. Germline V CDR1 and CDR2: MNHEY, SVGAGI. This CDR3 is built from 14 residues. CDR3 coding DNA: TGTGCCAGCATGATGGGCAGGCTTCCCTACGAGCAGTACTTC. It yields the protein CASMMGRLPYEQYF.

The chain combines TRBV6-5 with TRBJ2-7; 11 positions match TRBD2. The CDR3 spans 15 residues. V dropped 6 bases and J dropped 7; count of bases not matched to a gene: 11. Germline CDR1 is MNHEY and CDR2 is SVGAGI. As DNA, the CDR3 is TGTGCCAGCAGCCCTACTAGCGGGGGACACAAGGAGCAGTACTTC. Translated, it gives CASSPTSGGHKEQYF.

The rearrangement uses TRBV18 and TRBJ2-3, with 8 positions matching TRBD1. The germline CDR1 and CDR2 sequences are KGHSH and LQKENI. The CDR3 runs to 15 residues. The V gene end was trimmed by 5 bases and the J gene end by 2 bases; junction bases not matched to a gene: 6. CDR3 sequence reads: CASSIRTGNTDTQYF. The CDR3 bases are TGTGCCAGCTCAATTAGGACAGGGAACACAGATACGCAGTATTTT.

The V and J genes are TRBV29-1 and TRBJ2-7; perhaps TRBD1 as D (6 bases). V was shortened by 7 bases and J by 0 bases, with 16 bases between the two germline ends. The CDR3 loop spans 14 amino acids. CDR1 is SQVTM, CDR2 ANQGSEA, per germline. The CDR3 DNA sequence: TGCAGCGCAATTAACAGGGCAAGCTCCTACGAGCAGTACTTC. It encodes CSAINRASSYEQYF.

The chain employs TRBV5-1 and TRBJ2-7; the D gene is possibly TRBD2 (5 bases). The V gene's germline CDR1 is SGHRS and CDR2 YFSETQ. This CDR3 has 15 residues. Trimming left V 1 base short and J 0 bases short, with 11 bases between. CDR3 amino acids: CASSLTGKSSYEQYF. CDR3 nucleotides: TGCGCCAGCAGCTTGACGGGAAAAAGCTCCTACGAGCAGTACTTC.